The sequence of this T cell receptor beta chain was determined in a study of cytomegalovirus exposure and HLA in healthy donors (dated by TCRdb to 2016 to 2017). Some background on the complete study: The roughly 700 repertoires of the first cohort and the 120 validation repertoires were produced on the same platform, according to a later analysis. The study aimed to test whether signatures of past pathogen exposure could be identified by cataloging public T cell receptors. The study combined high-throughput TCR immunosequencing, statistical association of individual TCRs with disease status, and machine learning to predict cytomegalovirus infection status. A separate validation cohort of roughly 130 different subjects was used in addition to the roughly 700-subject first cohort.

V gives up 3 bases and J gives up 4 bases, and the segment between their germline ends measures 18 bases. There are 17 amino acids in the CDR3, from cysteine to phenylalanine inclusive. Only the CDR3 region is kept as DNA, spanning 51 bases read in frame from base 1. From the germline V gene, CDR1 is SNHLY and CDR2 is FYNNEI. Note on this clone: Its target antigen remains unknown. There are no base qualities to consult, and no much larger clone falls within one base.

The protocol used for the library was the immunoSEQ multiplex PCR assay. The original pipeline was this. A statistical classification framework was developed to diagnose cytomegalovirus status using the catalog of TCR beta chain sequences. TCRdb's version of the immuneACCESS table is confined to in-frame rearrangements and falls short of the full clone set. An unresolved V gene accounts for under half of the shortfall where checked; the remainder is of unknown origin. The V and J calls and clone size were taken over from that table, and D and trimming were inferred from the DNA. The sample has about 120,000 clones on record, 86% of them singletons. Jointly, the top ten make up about 5.3% of the sample. The donors belonged to the validation cohort of under 150 subjects, which was separate from the roughly 670-subject first cohort. What the work shows at the level of the full study, not this receptor alone: Across donors, most TCR sequences were observed very rarely, whereas some public TCRs were present in many individuals. A later analysis had no HLA typing for the validation cohort, so co-occurrence there was scored across all 110 or so repertoires. Cytomegalovirus status was reported to be diagnosed by the classifier with high specificity and sensitivity in both the original and validation cohorts. Three of the identified cytomegalovirus-associated TCR beta chains were confirmed in vitro to be specific for cytomegalovirus antigens. In the study, approximately 150 TCR beta chains were listed as associated with cytomegalovirus. Subsequent analysis determined that TCRs grouped into clusters in the first cohort also showed a tendency toward co-occurrence across the 120 or so validation repertoires, and 85% to 95% of cluster scores exceeded 0. It was suggested by the authors that the approach could potentially be generalized to other disease states and immunological phenotypes.

The chain is made from TRBV2 and TRBJ2-2; the D gene is perhaps TRBD2, on 5 matching bases. Sequenced input: PBMCs. The TCR comes from a man aged 18 to 35 in good health and CMV-seronegative. The sequenced DNA: TGTGCCAGCAGTGAGACGGACTCCCGGCTGGGCACCGGGGAGCTGTTTTTT. This gives the protein CASSETDSRLGTGELFF.